The T cell receptor (beta chain) described here comes from a study of blood T cell repertoires in COVID-19 (dated by TCRdb to the early 2020s). Study-wide context: The collaborator samples originated in the United States, Italy and Spain and spanned the acute and convalescent phases of COVID-19. Samples came from the ongoing ImmuneRACE study (first 160 participants) plus 1,254 subjects from 6 global collaborators. The repertoires were made available in a free public database intended to serve as a resource for research on the immune response to SARS-CoV-2. Sample metadata almost always included a de-identified subject ID, COVID-19 status, age in years and sex. HLA class I and class II types, where available, came from metadata supplied by the sample provider rather than from assay-based typing. The prospective study material was composed of cDNA or gDNA derived from T cells, B-cell-depleted T cells, or PBMCs. Subjects who had been exposed to COVID-19, were actively infected with it, or had recovered from it provided the deeply sampled blood TCRbeta repertoires that made up the dataset.

Whole blood was collected in K2EDTA tubes by collaborating institutions according to the institutions' own protocols. For TCRbeta analysis, collaborators shipped samples as frozen whole blood, isolated PBMCs, or DNA extracted from either of those sample types. TCRbeta CDR3 regions were amplified from genomic DNA by means of the immunoSEQ Assay, a bias-controlled multiplex PCR. The paper's processing steps were these. The number of nucleated cells in each sample was estimated from the amplification of reference gene primers within the assay. To quantify the absolute abundance of each unique TCRbeta CDR3 rearrangement, sequence reads were collapsed and filtered. Productive Simpson clonality was computed per sample as the square root of Simpson's diversity index over productive rearrangements. TCRdb re-hosts the immuneACCESS table, in-frame sequences only. Its copies lack some clones; in the studies checked, an unresolved V gene accounts for under half of them, and the cause for the rest is not known. V, J and clone size were drawn from that table, and D and trimming were deduced from the DNA. This sample comprises some 20,000 clones, around nine tenths of them detected only once. 15% to 20% of the sample lies in the top ten.

The CDR3 sequence holds 15 residues, the cysteine and phenylalanine included. Of the read, only the CDR3 DNA is kept; its 45 bases are in frame from base 1. CDR1 is given as MNHNY and CDR2 as SVGAGI, both from the germline V gene (reference sequence). V loses 6 bases, J loses 1 base, and the germline ends lie 10 bases apart. With respect to this clone: The antigen it binds to is not known. No qualities accompany the bases; no much larger clone lies one base away.

Study-level results and caveats: How much clinical and demographic metadata was included differed by source and by participant, and the metadata was provided uncurated.

The V and J segments used are TRBV6-6 and TRBJ1-6; TRBD1 is possibly the D segment (6 matching bases). What was sequenced was peripheral blood. This TCR was recovered from a human donor with acute or convalescent COVID-19. The donor label of this sample is uncertain. In nucleotide form, the sequence is TGTGCCAGCAGCATTGACAGGTCCTATAATTCACCCCTCCACTTT. Its protein product is CASSIDRSYNSPLHF.